Each of the 29 T cell receptor beta chains below was sequenced from the same sample in a study of T cells in Graves' hyperthyroidism and ophthalmopathy (dated by TCRdb to the late 2010s). The library was obtained by multiplex PCR. Sequenced on an Illumina HiSeq 2000. Amplification of TCR beta CDR3 regions was carried out from RNA transcripts. For the first round of RT-PCR on the TCR CDR3, the HTBI primer set was used together with the Qiagen OneStep RT-PCR kit. TCRdb trimmed public reads at Q25 via fastp, called clones via MiXCR and kept in-frame beta chains. Here each entry gathers all rows of one CDR3 protein and keeps the most common genes and DNA. The sample table contains hundreds of thousands of distinct CDR3 sequences; only one count was recorded for about 15% of them. The ten biggest clones cover approximately 15% of the sample. Sequenced: blood. These TCRs come from a woman between 35 and 50 years old with Graves' hyperthyroidism.

This clonotype came up many times. The chain is built from TRBV20-1 and TRBJ1-4; D might be TRBD1 (5 bases). CDR1 and CDR2 from the germline V gene are DFQATT and SNEGSKA (reference sequence). The ends were cut back, 3 bases at V and 0 bases at J, with 11 bases in the middle. CDR3 size: 15 residues. The CDR3 spells CSASPGGATNEKLFF. The CDR3, as DNA: TGCAGTGCTAGTCCGGGGGGAGCAACTAATGAAAAACTGTTTTTT.

This clonotype occurred many times. This chain connects TRBV30 to TRBJ1-5; unclear D gene. The germline V gene has CDR1 GTSNPN and CDR2 SVGIG (reference sequence). With 0 bases removed from V and 4 bases from J, the gap between germline ends came to 7 bases. The CDR3 totals 13 residues. The CDR3: CAWSVRSNQPQHF. The CDR3 nucleotides are TGTGCCTGGAGTGTACGGTCAAATCAGCCCCAGCATTTT.

This clonotype was observed many times. The chain has TRBV2 and TRBJ2-1, with 8 bases fitting TRBD2. V lost 4 bases to trimming and J lost 8 bases; unmatched junction nucleotides: 10. From germline, CDR1 is SNHLY and CDR2 FYNNEI. This CDR3 contains 15 residues. The CDR3 here is CASSGHGRAIDEQFF. The CDR3, as DNA: TGTGCCAGCAGTGGCCACGGGAGGGCCATAGATGAGCAGTTCTTC.

In this sample, this clonotype turned up many times. J is TRBJ2-1 and V is TRBV6-1, with TRBD2 matching 13 bases. Germline-derived CDR1 and CDR2 are MNHNS and SASEGT. The CDR3 runs 16 residues. The J segment lost 6 bases and the V segment lost 5 bases, leaving 7 bases of the junction unmatched. CDR3 coding DNA: TGTGCCAGCAGTTTCGCTAGACTAGCGGGAGGCAATGAGCAGTTCTTC. It encodes CASSFARLAGGNEQFF.

The V and J genes are TRBV6-1 and TRBJ2-3, with TRBD2 matching over 7 bases. V lost 7 bases to trimming and J lost 4 bases; unmatched junction nucleotides: 2. The germline V gene has CDR1 MNHNS and CDR2 SASEGT. The CDR3 runs 12 residues. CDR3 DNA sequence: TGTGCCAGCAATCGGGGGGCAGATACGCAGTATTTT. This translates into CASNRGADTQYF.

The table lists this clonotype with many counts. The chain links TRBV7-9 to TRBJ2-2; the D gene is possibly TRBD1 (5 bases). This CDR3 has 17 amino acids. The V end lost 5 bases, the J end lost 4 bases, and 20 bases lay between the germline ends. Germline V gives CDR1 SEHNR, CDR2 FQNEAQ (reference sequence). The CDR3 DNA is TGTGCCAGCAGCCTCCCCGAGGCCAGGGTGGGCACCGGGGAGCTGTTTTTT. Amino acids: CASSLPEARVGTGELFF.

This clonotype was seen more than once but under ten times. The chain couples TRBV5-1 to TRBJ2-7, with 9 bases lining up with TRBD2. The CDR3 consists of 14 residues. The V segment lost 3 bases and the J segment 4 bases; nucleotides outside the gene matches: 5. CDR1 is SGHRS, CDR2 YFSETQ, per germline. CDR3 DNA sequence: TGCGCCAGCAGCTGGGGACTAGCTGAATACGAGCAGTACTTC. This encodes CASSWGLAEYEQYF.

This clonotype was seen ten or more times. CDR3 nucleotide sequence: TGTGCCAGCACCAGGACAGGGGCGAACACTGAAGCTTTCTTT. This translates into CASTRTGANTEAFF. The chain recombines TRBV28 with TRBJ1-1; 9 positions agree with TRBD1. The V gene end was trimmed by 7 bases and the J gene end by 1 base; junction bases not matched to a gene: 4. The germline gives CDR1 MDHEN, CDR2 SYDVKM. The CDR3 has 14 residues.

The chain recombines TRBV20-1 with TRBJ2-5; D is unresolved. Germline V lookup: CDR1 DFQATT, CDR2 SNEGSKA (reference sequence). This CDR3 is 12 amino acids long. Trimming shortened V by 5 bases and J by 3 bases, and 10 bases separated the two germline ends. CDR3 nucleotides: TGCAGTGCTGGGCAGCCAAAAGAGACCCAGTACTTC. Its translation is CSAGQPKETQYF.

The table lists this clonotype with many counts. This chain joins TRBV28 and TRBJ1-5, with D unresolved. The length of the CDR3 is 15 residues. Trimming shortened V by 6 bases and J by 2 bases, and 14 bases separated the two germline ends. CDR1 and CDR2 from the germline V gene are MDHEN and SYDVKM. The CDR3 region has the DNA TGTGCCAGCAGCAATCAAGATTTTGGCAATCAGCCCCAGCATTTT. It encodes CASSNQDFGNQPQHF.

This clonotype has more than one count but fewer than ten. The chain employs TRBV7-9 and TRBJ2-1; 9 bases agree with TRBD2. Germline loops: CDR1 SEHNR, CDR2 FQNEAQ (reference sequence). This CDR3 has 17 amino acids. The junction had 12 bases not matched to a gene; V was cut back by 4 bases and J by 5 bases. The CDR3 nucleotides are TGTGCCAGCAGCTCATACGATGGGACTAGCAGAGACAATGAGCAGTTCTTC. Encoded protein: CASSSYDGTSRDNEQFF.

This clonotype has just a few counts. The gene calls are TRBV3-1 and TRBJ2-3, with a tentative D call TRBD2 (7 bases). Between the trimmed V and J ends, which lost 3 bases and 2 bases, there was a span of 15 bases. Germline V gene data show CDR1 as LGHDT and CDR2 as YNNKEL (reference sequence). There are 16 residues in the CDR3. Here the CDR3 reads CASSQRGGGNTDTQYF. The CDR3 nucleotides are TGTGCCAGCAGCCAGCGAGGGGGGGGGAACACAGATACGCAGTATTTT.

This clonotype was counted many times. The rearrangement uses TRBV27 and TRBJ1-2; D remains ambiguous. Trimming pared 4 bases from V and 3 bases from J, leaving 12 bases between. CDR1 is MNHEY and CDR2 is SMNVEV in the germline V gene (reference sequence). The CDR3 covers 14 residues. As DNA, the CDR3 is TGTGCCAGCAGTTCCGCAGGCTTGGACTATGGCTACACCTTC. It is translated as CASSSAGLDYGYTF.

This clonotype was counted ten times or more. This sequence joins TRBV6-5 and TRBJ2-7, with TRBD1 matching 7 bases. This CDR3 is built from 14 residues. CDR1 and CDR2 from the germline V gene are MNHEY and SVGAGI. V was pared by 2 bases and J by 6 bases, with 7 bases of the junction left unmatched. The CDR3 sequence is CASSYTNRGGEQYF. The CDR3 nucleotides read TGTGCCAGCAGTTACACAAACAGGGGTGGCGAGCAGTACTTC.

This chain uses TRBV7-2 with TRBJ2-7; D might be TRBD2 (7 bases). This CDR3 has 15 residues. Trimming cost V 2 bases and J 0 bases, with 11 bases left between them. CDR1 and CDR2 from the germline V gene are SGHTA and FQGNSA. As DNA, the CDR3 is TGTGCCAGCAGCTTATGGGGGGGGGCCTCCTACGAGCAGTACTTC. Protein: CASSLWGGASYEQYF.

On this clonotype: A much larger clone differs by one base, so this may be a read error. The CDR3 region is CASSPSIANNEQFF. The DNA of the CDR3 is TGTGCCAGCAGTCCCTCGATAGCCAACAATGAGCAGTTCTTC. V gene TRBV3-1 combines with J gene TRBJ2-1; D gene uncertain. The CDR3 runs 14 residues. The V gene's germline CDR1 is LGHDT and CDR2 YNNKEL (reference sequence). Trimming took 6 bases from V and 5 from J, leaving 14 bases between them.

The genes are TRBV5-1 and TRBJ2-2, with a tentative D call TRBD1 (6 bases). CDR1 is SGHRS, CDR2 YFSETQ, per germline. Deletions cut 5 bases from V and 6 bases from J, with 17 bases between. CDR3 size: 15 residues. This CDR3 reads CASRITGTVSGELFF. For the CDR3, the DNA is TGCGCCAGCAGAATAACAGGGACGGTTTCCGGGGAGCTGTTTTTT.

The table lists this clonotype with many counts. This chain uses TRBV27 with TRBJ2-3, with D perhaps matching TRBD1 or TRBD2 (5 bases each). Trimming left V 5 bases short and J 3 bases short, with 9 bases between. Germline values: CDR1 MNHEY, CDR2 SMNVEV (reference sequence). CDR3 length equals 13 residues. The CDR3 bases are TGTGCCAGCAGTGGGACCATAACAGATACGCAGTATTTT. Translating gives CASSGTITDTQYF.

This clonotype was counted ten times or more. The rearrangement joins TRBV11-2 to TRBJ1-6; no clear D gene. The CDR3 spans 17 residues. V dropped 2 bases and J dropped 6 bases, with 17 bases sitting between them. Germline V gene lookup returns CDR1 SGHAT and CDR2 FQNNGV. CDR3 DNA: TGTGCCAGCAGCTTAAATAGCACGGGGAAGGGTAATTCACCCCTCCACTTT. Its translation: CASSLNSTGKGNSPLHF.

The V gene is TRBV9, the J gene TRBJ2-1; tentatively, D is TRBD1 (6 bases). This CDR3 spans 13 amino acids. Germline V CDR1 and CDR2: SGDLS, YYNGEE. The V end was cut by 0 bases, the J end by 9 bases, with 10 bases between. CDR3 loop: CASSVGAGVEQFF. CDR3 DNA: TGTGCCAGCAGCGTAGGGGCAGGGGTTGAGCAGTTCTTC. Filled out from reference TRBV9 and TRBJ2-1, the complete variable domain reads DSGVTQTPKHLITATGQRVTLRCSPRSGDLSVYWYQQSLDQGLQFLIQYYNGEERAKGNILERFSAQQFPDLHSELNLSSLELGDSALYFCASSVGAGVEQFFGPGTRLTVL.

V usage is TRBV28 and J usage is TRBJ1-4; D might be TRBD1 (6 bases). The CDR3 runs to 13 residues. The V gene's germline CDR1 is MDHEN and CDR2 SYDVKM. V was clipped by 10 bases and J by 6 bases, with 15 bases between them. Here the CDR3 DNA reads TGTGCCATCGGAGGGGGGGCGGATGAAAAACTGTTTTTT. Translated: CAIGGGADEKLFF.

This clonotype has a handful of counts. The chain carries TRBV12-3 or TRBV12-4 and TRBJ2-2; TRBD2 matches 10 bases. The CDR3 covers 13 residues. Trimming took 11 bases from V and 4 from J; bases not matched to a gene: 4. The CDR3 DNA follows: TGTGCCCAAAGCGGGAGGGCCACCGGGGAGCTGTTTTTT. It codes for CAQSGRATGELFF.

The J gene is TRBJ1-1, the V gene TRBV20-1; D gene ambiguous. Germline-derived CDR1 and CDR2 are DFQATT and SNEGSKA (reference sequence). This CDR3 has 14 amino acids. Trimming shortened V by 4 bases and J by 3 bases, and 15 bases separated the two germline ends. The CDR3 region has the DNA TGCAGTGCTACCACTCGGGCGCAGTACACTGAAGCTTTCTTT. As protein: CSATTRAQYTEAFF.

This clonotype was observed a few times. This chain joins TRBV18 and TRBJ2-1; TRBD2 aligns across 15 bases. V lost 5 bases and J lost 7; bases outside the gene matches: 6. Germline CDR1 reads KGHSH; CDR2 reads LQKENI. The CDR3 runs to 16 residues. CDR3 in amino acids: CASSFGLAGGANEQFF. CDR3 DNA sequence: TGTGCCAGCTCATTTGGACTAGCGGGAGGGGCAAATGAGCAGTTCTTC. The whole variable domain, filled in from reference TRBV18 and TRBJ2-1, reads NAGVMQNPRHLVRRRGQEARLRCSPMKGHSHVYWYRQLPEEGLKFMVYLQKENIIDESGMPKERFSAEFPKEGPSILRIQQVVRGDSAAYFCASSFGLAGGANEQFFGPGTRLTVL.

This clonotype was seen ten or more times. The chain has TRBV5-8 and TRBJ2-7, with D perhaps matching TRBD1 (6 bases). From germline, CDR1 is SGHTS and CDR2 YDEGEE. The CDR3 runs 16 residues. Trimming stripped 0 bases from V and 7 bases from J, with 20 bases between. The CDR3 reads CASSLEGVGGAEEQYF. DNA for the CDR3: TGTGCCAGCAGCTTGGAGGGGGTTGGGGGAGCTGAAGAGCAGTACTTC.

Points on this clonotype: Compared with germline, one end of the junction differs, possibly owing to a read error. The chain carries TRBV10-3 and TRBJ2-7; the match to TRBD2 covers 12 bases. Germline V gene data show CDR1 as ENHRY and CDR2 as SYGVKD. There are 17 residues in the CDR3. The CDR3 loop is CASSYSILAGGVYEQYF. In nucleotides, the CDR3 is TGTGCCAGCAGTTACTCGATACTAGCGGGAGGAGTCTACGAGCAGTACTTC.

V is TRBV10-1 and J is TRBJ2-1; D call uncertain. CDR3 length: 12 amino acids. CDR1 is WNHNN and CDR2 is SYGVQD in the germline V gene (reference sequence). The V end lost 3 bases, the J end lost 9 bases, and 9 bases lay between the germline ends. CDR3 in amino acids: CASSDTIGEQFF. The DNA for the CDR3 is TGCGCCAGCAGTGACACTATTGGTGAGCAGTTCTTC.

J is TRBJ2-7 and V is TRBV4-2; D may be TRBD1 (8 bases). CDR1 LGHNA and CDR2 YNFKEQ come from the germline V gene. Trimming shortened V by 3 bases and J by 4 bases, and 16 bases separated the two germline ends. CDR3 length: 15 residues. The CDR3 nucleotides read TGTGCCAGCAGCCAGGGAGGACAGGGAGGGTACGAGCAGTACTTC. As protein: CASSQGGQGGYEQYF.

This clonotype was picked up a small number of times. A read error may be the cause here, since a much bigger clone is one base away. The chain joins TRBV30 to TRBJ2-1; 13 bases agree with TRBD2. CDR3 length: 15 amino acids. CDR1 and CDR2 from the germline V gene are GTSNPN and SVGIG (reference sequence). The CDR3 loop is CVWSATSGRGNEQFF. In nucleotides, the CDR3 is TGTGTCTGGAGTGCCACTAGCGGGAGGGGGAATGAGCAGTTCTTC.